These 17 T cell receptor beta chains came from one sample sequenced in a study of blood T cell repertoires in COVID-19. Using immunoSEQ multiplex PCR, the repertoire was profiled, and TCRdb retains in-frame clones only, with some absent. Seen here are a few hundred thousand clones, 88% observed once, and the top ten hold roughly a sixth. Material for sequencing was peripheral blood. All receptors derive from a man in his forties or fifties with COVID-19, enrolled during active disease.

The rearrangement uses TRBV5-4 and TRBJ2-5, with D possibly TRBD2 on 5 matching bases. Per germline, CDR1 SGHNT and CDR2 YYREEE (reference sequence). The V gene lost 2 bases and the J gene lost 0 bases, with 14 bases spanning the gap. The CDR3 loop spans 16 amino acids. The CDR3 here is CASSLGGGSDQETQYF. The CDR3 coding sequence is TGTGCCAGCAGCTTAGGCGGAGGTAGCGACCAAGAGACCCAGTACTTC.

The count of this clone is one. The chain is built from TRBV19 and TRBJ2-1, with 12 bases lining up with TRBD2. The CDR3 is made up of 17 amino acids. J was trimmed by 0 bases and V by 5 bases; bases with no gene match: 5. Germline CDR1 reads LNHDA; CDR2 reads SQIVND (reference sequence). The DNA for the CDR3 is TGTGCCAGTAGTTCGCGGACTAGCGGGAACTCCTACAATGAGCAGTTCTTC. This translates into CASSSRTSGNSYNEQFF.

V and J are TRBV2 and TRBJ2-4; 7 nucleotides line up with TRBD2. CDR3 length equals 19 residues. The trim removed 9 bases at V and 0 bases at J, leaving 20 bases unmatched. Germline V gene sequence: CDR1 SNHLY, CDR2 FYNNEI. The CDR3 loop is CASQSGTGRGRLAKNIQYF. The CDR3 DNA is TGTGCCAGTCAGAGCGGGACTGGGAGGGGACGCCTAGCCAAAAACATTCAGTACTTC.

The chain uses TRBV9 and TRBJ2-5; 11 nucleotides align to TRBD1. The CDR3 is made up of 16 amino acids. Per germline, CDR1 SGDLS and CDR2 YYNGEE. V gave up 3 bases and J gave up 5 bases; unmatched junction bases: 9. The CDR3 nucleotides are TGTGCCAGCAGCGAGAGAGGACAGGGGGCGCGGGAGACCCAGTACTTC. It translates to CASSERGQGARETQYF.

The rearrangement links TRBV6-2 or TRBV6-3 to TRBJ2-6; the D gene is possibly TRBD1 (5 bases). Germline assignment: CDR1 MNHEY and CDR2 SVGEGT. Trimming left V 6 bases short and J 0 bases short, with 18 bases between. This CDR3 has 18 amino acids. CDR3 protein: CASSLSTASFSGANVLTF. The CDR3 region has the DNA TGTGCCAGCAGCCTATCGACAGCGAGCTTCTCTGGGGCCAACGTCCTGACTTTC.

The chain links TRBV6-5 to TRBJ1-1; 10 bases line up with TRBD1. CDR3 length: 16 amino acids. V gave up 4 bases and J gave up 4 bases; unmatched junction bases: 9. Per germline, CDR1 MNHEY and CDR2 SVGAGI. CDR3 amino acids: CASSSLLTGGVTEAFF. For the CDR3, the DNA is TGTGCCAGCAGTTCACTCCTGACAGGGGGCGTCACTGAAGCTTTCTTT.

The rearrangement uses TRBV19 and TRBJ1-3; TRBD1 matches 7 bases. Germline assignment: CDR1 LNHDA and CDR2 SQIVND (reference sequence). The CDR3 is made up of 17 amino acids. The junction had 8 bases not matched to a gene; V was cut back by 3 bases and J by 0 bases. CDR3: CASSIPGGLRSGNTIYF. In nucleotides, the CDR3 is TGTGCCAGTAGTATTCCAGGGGGTTTACGCTCTGGAAACACCATATATTTT.

The genes are TRBV2 and TRBJ2-5; 7 bases fit TRBD2. J was trimmed by 3 bases and V by 0 bases; bases with no gene match: 10. Germline CDR1 SNHLY, CDR2 FYNNEI. The CDR3 contains 17 residues. CDR3 in amino acids: CASSEARGGGDKETQYF. The CDR3 DNA reads as TGTGCCAGCAGTGAAGCGCGGGGCGGGGGAGATAAAGAGACCCAGTACTTC.

The genes are TRBV11-2 and TRBJ2-1; tentatively, D is TRBD1 (5 bases). Trimming removed 7 bases at V and 8 bases at J, with 9 bases between. The CDR3 consists of 11 residues. In germline, CDR1 is SGHAT, CDR2 FQNNGV. CDR3: CASTRADEQFF. CDR3 DNA: TGTGCCAGCACCAGGGCGGATGAGCAGTTCTTC.

With respect to this clone: Other DNA sequences in the same sample also yield this CDR3. The chain joins TRBV7-2 to TRBJ2-5, with 7 bases lining up with TRBD2. The CDR3 is made up of 14 amino acids. V gave up 0 bases and J gave up 2 bases; unmatched junction bases: 0. Germline CDR1 and CDR2: SGHTA and FQGNSA. The CDR3 DNA follows: TGTGCCAGCAGCTTAGCACTAGCGCAAGAGACCCAGTACTTC. Protein product: CASSLALAQETQYF.

The chain employs TRBV18 and TRBJ1-2; D may be TRBD1 (6 bases). The V and J ends lost 2 bases and 4 bases respectively, with 11 bases between them. Germline CDR1 and CDR2: KGHSH and LQKENI. The CDR3 has 14 residues. The CDR3 protein is CASSPDRTSYGYTF. CDR3 DNA sequence: TGTGCCAGCTCACCAGACAGGACGAGCTATGGCTACACCTTC.

This clone was seen only once. The rearrangement joins TRBV18 to TRBJ1-2, with 7 bases matching TRBD1. This CDR3 spans 14 amino acids. Germline CDR1 is KGHSH and CDR2 is LQKENI. Losses at the gene ends were 4 bases for V and 5 bases for J; bases not matched to a gene: 7. Here the CDR3 reads CASSHPGTEYGYTF. The CDR3 DNA reads as TGTGCCAGCTCACATCCCGGGACAGAGTATGGCTACACCTTC.

The chain couples TRBV6-1 to TRBJ1-2; maybe TRBD1 (6 bases). The CDR3 extends over 16 amino acids. V was cut by 2 bases and J by 8 bases, with 21 bases left in between. Germline assignment: CDR1 MNHNS and CDR2 SASEGT. DNA for the CDR3: TGTGCCAGCAGTGAATGGTCACAGGGCGGGTTTATGGGCTACACCTTC. Protein product: CASSEWSQGGFMGYTF.

The J gene is TRBJ1-5, the V gene TRBV12-3 or TRBV12-4; TRBD1 matches 8 bases. V lost 6 bases to trimming and J lost 11 bases; unmatched junction nucleotides: 9. This CDR3 contains 13 residues. The CDR3 nucleotides are TGTGCCAGCAGCCAACGGACAGGGTCGGCCCAGCATTTT. This gives the protein CASSQRTGSAQHF.

The rearrangement links TRBV5-8 to TRBJ1-1; TRBD1 agrees at 7 bases. Germline CDR1 SGHTS, CDR2 YDEGEE. After removal of 5 bases from V and 0 bases from J, the junction contained 7 bases not matched to a gene. CDR3 length equals 15 residues. CDR3: CASSHRDSMNTEAFF. DNA of the CDR3: TGTGCCAGCAGTCACAGGGACAGTATGAACACTGAAGCTTTCTTT.

Regarding this clone: The sample carries other DNA sequences with the same CDR3. The V and J genes are TRBV9 and TRBJ2-3; 8 bases align to TRBD1. The germline gives CDR1 SGDLS, CDR2 YYNGEE. V shed 2 bases and J 3 bases; nucleotides not matched to a gene: 8. The CDR3 consists of 16 residues. In DNA form, the CDR3 reads TGTGCCAGCAGCGTTGGGGGCAGGGGGCGAACAGATACGCAGTATTTT. This codes for CASSVGGRGRTDTQYF.

This clone was detected once. The chain has TRBV3-1 (or the pseudogene TRBV3-2) and TRBJ1-4; D perhaps matches TRBD1 (5 bases). Germline values: CDR1 LGHDT, CDR2 YNNKEL (reference sequence). The CDR3 is 16 residues long. V lost 4 bases and J lost 0, with 12 bases in between. CDR3 amino acids: CASSPHHRSTNEKLFF. CDR3 nucleotide sequence: TGTGCCAGCAGCCCGCACCACAGGTCAACTAATGAAAAACTGTTTTTT.